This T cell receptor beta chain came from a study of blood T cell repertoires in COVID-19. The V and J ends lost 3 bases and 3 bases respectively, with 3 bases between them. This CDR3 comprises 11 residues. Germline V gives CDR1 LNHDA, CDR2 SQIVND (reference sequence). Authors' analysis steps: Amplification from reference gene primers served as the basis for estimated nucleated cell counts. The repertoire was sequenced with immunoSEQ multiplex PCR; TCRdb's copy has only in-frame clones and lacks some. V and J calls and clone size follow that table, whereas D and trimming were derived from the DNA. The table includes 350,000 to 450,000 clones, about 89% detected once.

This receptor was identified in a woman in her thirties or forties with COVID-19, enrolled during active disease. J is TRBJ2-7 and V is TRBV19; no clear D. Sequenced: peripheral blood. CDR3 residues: CASSIGYEQYF. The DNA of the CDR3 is TGTGCCAGTAGTATCGGCTACGAGCAGTACTTC.